What follows is one T cell receptor beta chain and its context. This clone has a single count. Its cognate antigen has yet to be identified. Base-call qualities are not available, and no considerably larger clone is one nucleotide away. These data originate in a study of cytomegalovirus exposure and HLA in healthy donors listed by TCRdb under 2017. About the study as a whole: In an earlier analysis of 587 of the donors, 276 Gb of sequence data and 117 million unique TCR beta sequences from approximately 180 million T cells were reported. In a later analysis, previously published TCR beta repertoires from several hundred donors were re-analyzed and high-resolution HLA genotyping was added so that TCR occurrence patterns could be studied. Along with the approximately 700-subject first cohort, a separate validation cohort of over a hundred different subjects was used. The study profiled the T cell repertoires of hundreds of subjects by immunosequencing and related them to cytomegalovirus serostatus. To predict cytomegalovirus infection status, the study combined high-throughput TCR immunosequencing, statistical association of individual TCRs with disease status, and machine learning. On average, over 200,000 unique TCR beta nucleotide sequences were sequenced per donor among 300 to 500 genotyped donors of the cohort, with roughly 18% of those sequences being non-productive. The study aimed to test whether cataloging public T cell receptors could reveal signatures of past pathogen exposure. Roughly 320 gigabases of sequencing data and about 92 million unique TCR sequences made up an early release that covered approximately 700 HLA-typed donors. The number of donors typed differed by locus, with roughly 629-640 for A, B, C, DRB1 and DQB1, about 500 for DQA1, about 610 for DPA1, and around 450 for DPB1. Donor age, sex, ethnicity and CMV serostatus were collected together with the repertoire data. All discovery cohort repertoires had been generated using a single sequencing platform. In a later genetic analysis, genome-wide SNP genotypes for about 65% of the 666 donors were used, and that subset was treated as a discovery cohort. An earlier analysis of about 620 of the donors applied high-throughput TCR beta sequencing to assess whether each TCR beta V gene segment acted as functional or pseudogenic. Rather than using new phenotypic data, the later analysis identified candidate immune exposures from TCR beta sequences and from how often those sequences occurred across donors. Roughly five DR-DQ haplotypes were handled as single units for association and clustering because linkage in the cohort was strong. Class I and class II HLA loci were covered by the typing at four-digit resolution. Of the 350 to 450 genotyped donors, 65% to 90% fell in the genetic ancestry cluster associated with self-reported Caucasian donors.

V drops 3 bases and J drops 3 bases, leaving 11 bases in between. Measured from the cysteine to the phenylalanine, the CDR3 is 14 residues long. The DNA shown is the 42-base CDR3, in frame from base 1. CDR1 and CDR2 are read off the germline V gene (reference sequence) as GTSNPN and SVGIG. General findings and caveats noted by the study authors: While some public TCRs were present in many individuals, most TCR sequences turned up only very rarely across donors. A few of the identified cytomegalovirus-associated TCR beta chains were confirmed in vitro to be specific for cytomegalovirus antigens. A later analysis found that HLA-associated TCR beta chains were more clonally expanded and had lower generation probabilities than equally common non-associated chains. In a later genetic analysis, fewer N-insertions in productive TCRs were reported among donors in an Asian-associated ancestry cluster than the roughly 700-donor mean. Cytomegalovirus status was reported to be diagnosed by the classifier with high specificity and sensitivity in both the original and validation cohorts. In an earlier analysis of more than 500 of the donors, most TCR beta V segments appeared in productive rearrangements about 87% or about 30% of the time, broadly matching IMGT annotations. Assigning TCR associations to individual alleles was difficult when HLA alleles, especially DR and DQ, strongly co-occurred. This cohort had only TCR beta chains sequenced, and the lack of alpha or paired-chain data limited which features could be detected. Linkage disequilibrium might explain the correlated functional status among segregating V segments, but an unknown experimental factor could not be ruled out. At a false discovery rate of 0.05, a later analysis linked 16,951 TCR beta sequences to specific HLA alleles. Most CMV-associated TCR beta chains appeared to be HLA-restricted in a later analysis, and the HLA associations seemed to be driven largely by CMV exposure. For the cohort, immune exposure information was limited to CMV serostatus. In the study, some 160 TCR beta chains were listed as associated with cytomegalovirus. According to a later analysis, parvovirus B19, influenza, CMV and Epstein-Barr virus appeared linked to several top co-occurrence clusters. The earlier analysis of some 560 of the donors excluded roughly 16 rarely observed V segments, including chromosome 9 orphons, because counts were too low. A further reported finding was that TCR beta sequences accurately predicted the HLA-A and HLA-B alleles for most subjects in the first cohort. The presence/absence analyses assumed that sequencing depth was roughly uniform across donors, and that assumption may not be true. Because some donors lacked HLA typing at each locus, the association tests relied only on the typed subset. V-gene and J-gene trimming of TCR beta chains was associated with a missense DCLRE1C variant in a later genetic analysis, and the association was replicated in an independent cohort. A group of highly shared sequence variants was considered likely to be a technical artifact of the sequencing pipeline. In a later analysis, TCR association rates were found to vary across HLA loci, with the most associated TCRs seen for DRB1 alleles and the fewest for HLA-C alleles. Because the 87-base-pair reads could not distinguish some IMGT-functional V segments, including TRBV6-2 and TRBV6-3, those segments were excluded. According to the authors, the approach could potentially be generalized to other disease states and immunological phenotypes.

The cohort consisted of hundreds of healthy bone marrow donors. At the time of sampling, every cohort member was nominally healthy, though immune exposures that went unrecorded were likely present. Of the 710 or so cohort members, around 290 had a positive CMV serostatus and about 360 had a negative one, while no CMV serostatus was recorded for the donor. A peripheral blood sample was collected from each donor, and TCR beta sequencing was performed on peripheral blood mononuclear cells. The Qiagen DNeasy Blood Extraction Kit was used to extract genomic DNA from the blood cell samples. The receptor library was made with the immunoSEQ multiplex PCR assay. A mixture of 60 forward primers for TCR Vbeta segments and 13 reverse primers for TCR Jbeta segments was used in the multiplex PCR. The CDR3 region of rearranged TCR beta genes was amplified from genomic DNA with a multiplex PCR assay. Amplified TCR beta libraries were sequenced as 87-base-pair reads on the Illumina HiSeq System. The published analysis was carried out like this. A later analysis tallied 75 million to 95 million unique TCR beta chains across the 666 repertoires, and around 9.9 million of those chains were shared by two or more donors. Raw reads were error-corrected and collapsed into unique sequences with a nearest-neighbor algorithm that merged closely related sequences to remove PCR and sequencing errors. CDR3 sequences were aligned to IMGT reference sequences to assign V, D and J gene segments. Each retained sequence needed at least a six-nucleotide match to both a V gene segment and a J gene segment. A rearrangement was called productive if the CDR3 had no stop codons and remained in frame with V and J, and every other rearrangement was called non-productive. CDR3 was defined by IMGT convention, running from the second conserved V-encoded cysteine to the conserved J-encoded phenylalanine. In an earlier analysis of around 540 of the donors, sequences lacking an unambiguous match to a single V gene segment were excluded. In an earlier analysis of a few hundred of the donors, a V segment was called functional when productive rearrangements were above 56.7%, and segregating when the standard deviation between donors exceeded 5%. A statistical classification framework was developed to diagnose cytomegalovirus status using the catalog of TCR beta chain sequences. V and J gene assignment, in a later analysis, came from comparing TCR nucleotide sequences with IMGT/GENE-DB human TR gene sequences. Using the TCRdist pipeline, a later analysis assigned CDR3 sequences along with most-parsimonious VDJ recombination scenarios. A later analysis defined each TCR beta chain by its CDR3 amino acid sequence plus V-gene family, and excluded reads lacking a unique V-gene family. To address suspected cross-contamination and a sequencing artifact, a later analysis removed around 590 highly shared, low-generation-probability nucleotide sequences. For each public chain, a later analysis derived a clonal expansion index from normalized ranks of inferred template counts within each repertoire. In a later analysis, generation probabilities were computed using a VDJ recombination model fitted to out-of-frame rearrangements, and the results were checked against IGoR. In a later analysis, hypergeometric tests were used to score TCR-TCR, TCR-HLA and TCR-CMV co-occurrence, with a repertoire-size bias correction applied to TCR pairs. False discovery rates were estimated in a later analysis by permuting HLA or CMV assignments 20 times. In a later analysis, co-occurring TCRs were grouped using DBSCAN, and TCRdist sequence similarity was added for clustering within HLA-allele-positive subsets. For co-occurrence clustering, repertoires with fewer than 30,000 or more than 120,000 public chains were excluded, along with five repertoires with anomalous nucleotide sharing. TCRdb took over this immuneACCESS table, retaining in-frame rearrangements with V and J assigned. Such tables are incomplete; in checked studies, under half of the missing clones stem from an unresolved V gene, and the remainder is unexplained. V, J and clone size are taken as reported in that table, and D and trimming were inferred from the DNA itself. The sample includes around 120,000 clones, with 70% to 85% observed a single time. The ten most abundant clones make up around 3.5% of the sample.

Sequenced input: PBMCs. This TCR was recovered from a human donor in good health. Recombination joined TRBV30 with TRBJ2-2; the D gene is perhaps TRBD2, on 5 matching bases. The DNA is as follows: TGTGCCTGGAGCGGCTGGGGAGACACCGGGGAGCTGTTTTTT. Translated, this is CAWSGWGDTGELFF.